This TCR beta chain stems from a study of blood T cell repertoires in COVID-19. Methods used by the authors: Reference gene primer amplification gave estimated nucleated cell counts. Using immunoSEQ multiplex PCR, the repertoire was profiled, and TCRdb retains in-frame clones only, with some absent. V and J calls and clone size come straight from that table; D and trimming were deduced from the DNA. The sample lists approximately 210,000 clones, approximately 84% occurring once. The CDR3 totals 16 residues. The TCR sequence derives from a woman of 80 years or more with COVID-19, enrolled during active disease. The V call is TRBV21-1, the J call TRBJ1-3; TRBD1 is the table's D call, not checked against the DNA. TRBV21-1 counts as a pseudogene. Material: peripheral blood. CDR3: CASSKDERDSGNTIYF. CDR3 DNA sequence: TGTGCCAGCAGCAAAGATGAAAGAGACAGTGGAAACACCATATATTTT.